Shown below are 15 T cell receptor beta chains from a single sample sequenced in a study of blood T cell repertoires in COVID-19. The assay was immunoSEQ multiplex PCR, and TCRdb's table has in-frame clones only and misses some. This table holds a few hundred thousand clones, 80% to 90% found once. Sequenced: peripheral blood. The source is a man in his fifties or sixties with active or convalescent COVID-19.

This clone was recorded once. The chain employs TRBV7-3 and TRBJ2-7; TRBD1 aligns across 7 bases. Unmatched junction bases numbered 3, after V lost 1 base and J lost 0 bases. The CDR3 sequence is 15 residues long. The germline gives CDR1 SGHTA, CDR2 FQGTGA. CDR3: CASSLSEGASYEQYF. CDR3 DNA sequence: TGTGCCAGCAGCTTAAGCGAGGGGGCCTCCTACGAGCAGTACTTC.

The rearrangement joins TRBV6-5 to TRBJ2-7; 11 bases line up with TRBD2. Germline CDR1 and CDR2: MNHEY and SVGAGI. The CDR3 runs 15 residues. The ends lost 6 bases at V and 0 bases at J; junction bases unmatched: 4. The CDR3 DNA reads as TGTGCCAGCAGGTACACTAGCGGGAGCTCCTACGAGCAGTACTTC. Protein: CASRYTSGSSYEQYF.

This clone came up once. The chain has TRBV7-2 and TRBJ1-6, with D unclear. Trimming removed 5 bases from V and 0 bases from J, with 11 bases in between. Germline CDR1 is SGHTA and CDR2 is FQGNSA. The CDR3 totals 16 residues. CDR3 amino acids: CASSQDSSSYNSPLHF. For the CDR3, the DNA is TGTGCCAGCAGCCAGGACTCTAGCTCCTATAATTCACCCCTCCACTTT.

V gene TRBV7-9 combines with J gene TRBJ1-1; a weak D match, TRBD1 (5 bases). CDR3 length: 15 amino acids. Germline CDR1 is SEHNR and CDR2 is FQNEAQ (reference sequence). The ends were cut back, 5 bases at V and 0 bases at J, with 13 bases in the middle. The CDR3 loop is CASSPDTLMNTEAFF. The CDR3 nucleotides read TGTGCCAGCAGCCCGGACACTCTCATGAACACTGAAGCTTTCTTT.

This chain joins TRBV9 and TRBJ1-1; D is ambiguous. This CDR3 region has 14 residues. CDR1 is SGDLS and CDR2 is YYNGEE in the germline V gene. With 1 base removed from V and 0 bases from J, the gap between germline ends came to 7 bases. DNA of the CDR3: TGTGCCAGCAGCGTAACAGCAATGAACACTGAAGCTTTCTTT. Translation: CASSVTAMNTEAFF. Full variable domain (missing parts from reference TRBV9 and TRBJ1-1): DSGVTQTPKHLITATGQRVTLRCSPRSGDLSVYWYQQSLDQGLQFLIQYYNGEERAKGNILERFSAQQFPDLHSELNLSSLELGDSALYFCASSVTAMNTEAFFGQGTRLTVV.

This clone has just one count. The chain combines TRBV28 with TRBJ2-5, with D perhaps matching TRBD2 (7 bases). The CDR3 covers 13 residues. V was clipped by 8 bases and J by 3 bases, with 13 bases between them. Germline CDR1 reads MDHEN; CDR2 reads SYDVKM. The CDR3 sequence is CASDTGGEETQYF. DNA of the CDR3: TGTGCCAGCGACACGGGGGGCGAAGAGACCCAGTACTTC.

This clone was found a few times. The V and J genes are TRBV19 and TRBJ1-5, with a tentative D call TRBD1 (6 bases). The V gene's germline CDR1 is LNHDA and CDR2 SQIVND (reference sequence). Trimming pared 3 bases from V and 0 bases from J, leaving 9 bases between. The CDR3 spans 15 residues. CDR3 loop: CASSIGQNSNQPQHF. CDR3 in DNA: TGTGCCAGTAGTATCGGACAGAATAGCAATCAGCCCCAGCATTTT.

The J gene is TRBJ2-1, the V gene TRBV28; 12 bases map to TRBD2. With 7 bases clipped from V and 7 bases from J, the junction kept 5 bases outside the gene matches. CDR3 size: 14 residues. The germline V gene has CDR1 MDHEN and CDR2 SYDVKM. CDR3 in amino acids: CASTPGTSGNEQFF. In DNA, the CDR3 is TGTGCCAGCACTCCCGGGACTAGCGGGAATGAGCAGTTCTTC.

This chain joins TRBV19 and TRBJ1-5; TRBD1 matches at 8 bases. The CDR3 has 16 residues. Trimming took 7 bases from V and 0 from J; bases not matched to a gene: 8. Germline lookup yields CDR1 LNHDA and CDR2 SQIVND (reference sequence). As DNA, the CDR3 is TGTGCCAGTAAAGACAGGGGACTAAATAGCAATCAGCCCCAGCATTTT. This sequence encodes CASKDRGLNSNQPQHF.

This chain uses TRBV9 with TRBJ2-2, with 10 bases that match TRBD2. The germline gives CDR1 SGDLS, CDR2 YYNGEE. Trimming removed 5 bases from V and 1 base from J; junction bases left unmatched: 2. This CDR3 has 15 residues. The CDR3 DNA sequence: TGTGCCAGCAGTACTAGCGGGATGAACACCGGGGAGCTGTTTTTT. This sequence encodes CASSTSGMNTGELFF.

This chain joins TRBV5-5 and TRBJ1-2; 8 positions match TRBD1. With V trimmed by 3 bases and J by 4 bases, 11 bases remained unmatched. CDR3 length: 16 residues. Germline-derived CDR1 and CDR2 are SGHKS and YYEKEE (reference sequence). In nucleotides, the CDR3 is TGTGCCAGCAGCTCCGACCCAGGGGGCATAGGCTATGGCTACACCTTC. Residues: CASSSDPGGIGYGYTF. The full variable domain, in which reference TRBV5-5 and TRBJ1-2 provide the parts outside the CDR3, is DAGVTQSPTHLIKTRGQQVTLRCSPISGHKSVSWYQQVLGQGPQFIFQYYEKEERGRGNFPDRFSARQFPNYSSELNVNALLLGDSALYLCASSSDPGGIGYGYTFGSGTRLTVV.

V and J are TRBV19 and TRBJ1-2; 9 nucleotides agree with TRBD1. Trimming cost V 5 bases and J 4 bases; bases outside gene matches: 14. The CDR3 has 17 amino acids. Per the germline V gene, CDR1 is LNHDA and CDR2 is SQIVND (reference sequence). CDR3 amino acids: CASSPTRTGANLYGYTF. In DNA, the CDR3 is TGTGCCAGTAGTCCGACCCGGACAGGGGCGAACCTCTATGGCTACACCTTC.

The chain employs TRBV9 and TRBJ1-1; no reliable D call. This CDR3 comprises 13 residues. Trimming shortened V by 4 bases and J by 4 bases, and 11 bases separated the two germline ends. Germline-derived CDR1 and CDR2 are SGDLS and YYNGEE. CDR3 bases: TGTGCCAGCAGCACCCGGTCAGGCACTGAAGCTTTCTTT. This sequence encodes CASSTRSGTEAFF.

The chain combines TRBV6-6 with TRBJ1-2, with 8 bases fitting TRBD1. The trim removed 2 bases at V and 7 bases at J, leaving 9 bases unmatched. The CDR3 consists of 15 residues. CDR1 MNHNY and CDR2 SVGAGI come from the germline V gene (reference sequence). CDR3 DNA sequence: TGTGCCAGCAGTTACGGTGGGGTGCAGGGGGCTGGCTACACCTTC. It encodes CASSYGGVQGAGYTF.

CDR3 DNA: TGCGCCAGCAGCACGTCGACAGATATGAACACTGAAGCTTTCTTT. Protein product: CASSTSTDMNTEAFF. The chain recombines TRBV5-1 with TRBJ1-1; TRBD1 is a possible D gene (5 bases). There are 15 residues in the CDR3. The germline CDR1 and CDR2 sequences are SGHRS and YFSETQ. Deletions cut 4 bases from V and 0 bases from J, with 13 bases between.